A selection of T cell receptor beta chains follows, all from one sample in a study of blood T cell repertoires in COVID-19. The protocol was immunoSEQ multiplex PCR, while the TCRdb copy is restricted to in-frame clones and leaves out a portion. The data show some 170,000 clones, approximately 88% seen once. Sequencing input: peripheral blood. These receptor sequences come from a woman aged 45 to 65 with acute or convalescent COVID-19. Each CDR3 is given without its conserved first and last residue. Fields, in order: CDR3 protein, D gene, V gene. A D gene is named only where the DNA matches it firmly.

CDR3 protein: ASSHPGGEKLF
D gene: -
V gene: TRBV12-3/TRBV12-4

CDR3 protein: SVDGRLNTEAF
D gene: -
V gene: TRBV29-1

CDR3 protein: ASSTSKRAPYEQY
D gene: -
V gene: TRBV7-9

CDR3 protein: ASSAGLPETQY
D gene: -
V gene: TRBV10-2

CDR3 protein: ASSLRQGGNYGYT
D gene: TRBD1
V gene: TRBV7-2

CDR3 protein: ASSPRDKDTEAF
D gene: -
V gene: TRBV16

CDR3 protein: ASSPYPTGGDSPLH
D gene: TRBD1
V gene: TRBV27

CDR3 protein: ASSGLAGNYEQY
D gene: TRBD2
V gene: TRBV2

CDR3 protein: AAGQGSSGNTIY
D gene: TRBD1
V gene: TRBV6-5

CDR3 protein: AWAMGQGGSEQF
D gene: TRBD1
V gene: TRBV30

CDR3 protein: ASSQGLWTPNTGELF
D gene: -
V gene: TRBV14

CDR3 protein: SVRVNTEAF
D gene: -
V gene: TRBV29-1

CDR3 protein: ASSPELAGEGEQF
D gene: TRBD2
V gene: TRBV16

CDR3 protein: ASSQEGTGYDQPQH
D gene: TRBD1
V gene: TRBV4-1

CDR3 protein: ATSPQRGTDTQY
D gene: TRBD2
V gene: TRBV7-2

CDR3 protein: ASSYRGGQPQH
D gene: TRBD1
V gene: TRBV27

CDR3 protein: ATSGTPGQGGGNQPQH
D gene: TRBD1
V gene: TRBV24-1

CDR3 protein: ASSRDGSRGTEAF
D gene: TRBD1
V gene: TRBV25-1

CDR3 protein: ASSVGGVSEQF
D gene: -
V gene: TRBV9

CDR3 protein: AWSVRGGGYT
D gene: -
V gene: TRBV30

CDR3 protein: ASRPRLGDNEAF
D gene: -
V gene: TRBV7-8

CDR3 protein: ASSYATAYGYT
D gene: -
V gene: TRBV6-6

CDR3 protein: ASSLGLAGGQADTQY
D gene: TRBD2
V gene: TRBV5-4

CDR3 protein: ASSQIQGMNTEAF
D gene: TRBD1
V gene: TRBV7-8

CDR3 protein: ASSPIPRYRNEQF
D gene: -
V gene: TRBV27

CDR3 protein: ASSLAVGREQF
D gene: -
V gene: TRBV7-8

CDR3 protein: ASKGQGSSPLH
D gene: TRBD1
V gene: TRBV19

CDR3 protein: AITPGAGEDSREQY
D gene: TRBD2
V gene: TRBV10-3

CDR3 protein: ASSDRAGDRYEQF
D gene: TRBD2
V gene: TRBV6-1

CDR3 protein: ASSLAASGSPYEQY
D gene: TRBD2
V gene: TRBV7-2

CDR3 protein: ASSAQGVDYGYT
D gene: -
V gene: TRBV7-2

CDR3 protein: AWSVQGAPGYT
D gene: TRBD1
V gene: TRBV30

CDR3 protein: ASSPQISGQISTDTQY
D gene: TRBD1
V gene: TRBV18

CDR3 protein: ASSRDTSNAGNTIY
D gene: -
V gene: TRBV4-1

CDR3 protein: ASSMTGPWGEQF
D gene: TRBD1
V gene: TRBV19

CDR3 protein: ASSPGFGWGGYT
D gene: -
V gene: TRBV27

CDR3 protein: ASSPRQGAYEQY
D gene: TRBD1
V gene: TRBV11-3

CDR3 protein: ASSQRAGRTEAF
D gene: -
V gene: TRBV11-2

CDR3 protein: ASSYQAGTGELF
D gene: -
V gene: TRBV6-5

CDR3 protein: ASSIADRGSYGYT
D gene: TRBD1
V gene: TRBV7-9

CDR3 protein: ASSSPGQGGGGEQY
D gene: -
V gene: TRBV28

CDR3 protein: ASSNLPPGGGNTIY
D gene: -
V gene: TRBV7-6

CDR3 protein: ASSQEPVTEAF
D gene: -
V gene: TRBV4-3

CDR3 protein: SVYEPGEAF
D gene: -
V gene: TRBV29-1

CDR3 protein: ASSPGQGSYEQY
D gene: TRBD1
V gene: TRBV18

CDR3 protein: ASRGLSTDTQY
D gene: -
V gene: TRBV3-1/TRBV3-2

CDR3 protein: ASGTSGGFYNEQF
D gene: TRBD2
V gene: TRBV19

CDR3 protein: ASSPRYSGNTIY
D gene: -
V gene: TRBV3-1/TRBV3-2

CDR3 protein: ASSTDTDSNQPQH
D gene: -
V gene: TRBV19

CDR3 protein: ASSLSSSGAYNEQF
D gene: TRBD2
V gene: TRBV27

CDR3 protein: ASSFSGTFEAF
D gene: -
V gene: TRBV7-9

CDR3 protein: ASRLAGVDTQY
D gene: TRBD2
V gene: TRBV5-4

CDR3 protein: ASTGTGIYGYT
D gene: TRBD1
V gene: TRBV6-5

CDR3 protein: ASSIVRMTSNIQY
D gene: -
V gene: TRBV19

CDR3 protein: ASSLFLAADTQY
D gene: -
V gene: TRBV14

CDR3 protein: ASSLVRDREKLF
D gene: TRBD1
V gene: TRBV7-9

CDR3 protein: ASRFRDNGYT
D gene: -
V gene: TRBV7-3

CDR3 protein: ASSFDLGGYGYT
D gene: -
V gene: TRBV5-1

CDR3 protein: ASSLGAGGNVPTGELF
D gene: TRBD1
V gene: TRBV11-2